Shown below are 8 T cell receptor beta chains from a single sample sequenced in a study of identical twins. TCRdb used MiXCR to reprocess the 5' RACE reads, holding one entry per CDR3 protein. The table includes about 500,000 distinct CDR3 sequences, around 15% detected once. These data also featured in a second study, about yellow fever vaccine responses in identical twins.

The sample comprised CD4+ T cells sorted from blood. The source of these receptors is a woman aged 18-35 years in good health.

This clonotype has only a few counts. The chain recombines TRBV20-1 with TRBJ2-7; the match to TRBD2 covers 12 bases. J gave up 6 bases and V 1 base, and 7 bases lay outside the gene matches. The CDR3 extends over 15 amino acids. CDR1 is DFQATT and CDR2 is SNEGSKA in the germline V gene (reference sequence). CDR3 protein: CSARAATSGRSEQYF. CDR3 nucleotides: TGCAGTGCTAGAGCCGCGACTAGCGGGAGAAGCGAGCAGTACTTC.

This clonotype showed up just a few times. The V and J genes are TRBV15 and TRBJ2-3; 8 bases are a match to TRBD2. Per the germline V gene, CDR1 is LNHNV and CDR2 is YYDKDF (reference sequence). The CDR3 has 15 amino acids. Trimming took 0 bases from V and 1 from J; bases not matched to a gene: 0. This CDR3 is CATSREAGGTDTQYF. The CDR3 DNA is TGTGCCACCAGCAGAGAAGCGGGAGGCACAGATACGCAGTATTTT.

The chain combines TRBV5-1 with TRBJ2-3; weak D call: TRBD2 (6 bases). Trimming shortened V by 4 bases and J by 0 bases, and 15 bases separated the two germline ends. The CDR3 runs to 16 residues. Germline V gene data show CDR1 as SGHRS and CDR2 as YFSETQ. The chain's CDR3 is CASSPGLPFSTDTQYF. The DNA for the CDR3 is TGCGCCAGCAGCCCAGGACTACCCTTTAGCACAGATACGCAGTATTTT.

This clonotype was observed a few times. In DNA, the CDR3 is TGTGCCATCAGCACCGGGACTAGCGGATACGAGCAGTACTTC. This translates into CAISTGTSGYEQYF. The chain uses TRBV10-3 and TRBJ2-7; 11 bases map to TRBD2. V gave up 6 bases and J gave up 4 bases; unmatched junction bases: 5. Germline lookup yields CDR1 ENHRY and CDR2 SYGVKD. The CDR3 has 14 amino acids.

This clonotype was observed a few times. This chain joins TRBV20-1 and TRBJ2-7; 13 bases are shared with TRBD2. The CDR3 loop spans 17 amino acids. V lost 3 bases, J lost 2 bases, and 10 bases stayed unmatched. Germline values: CDR1 DFQATT, CDR2 SNEGSKA (reference sequence). The CDR3 region has the DNA TGCAGTGCTAGTCTGGGACTAGCGGGGCTCATGACCTACGAGCAGTACTTC. Translation gives CSASLGLAGLMTYEQYF.

The chain couples TRBV19 to TRBJ2-6; TRBD2 matches at 7 bases. The ends lost 3 bases at V and 1 base at J; junction bases unmatched: 0. Looked up from germline, CDR1 is LNHDA and CDR2 is SQIVND (reference sequence). The CDR3 has 15 amino acids. CDR3 bases: TGTGCCAGTAGTATCGGGGGGTCTGGGGCCAACGTCCTGACTTTC. It is translated as CASSIGGSGANVLTF.

This sequence joins TRBV24-1 and TRBJ2-1, with TRBD1 matching over 8 bases. Germline trimming cut 9 bases from V and 3 bases from J; bases unmatched to any gene: 9. Germline V gene lookup returns CDR1 KGHDR and CDR2 SFDVKD. The length of the CDR3 is 15 residues. The DNA of the CDR3 is TGTGCCACCGGGGTTCGGACAGGGCGCTACAATGAGCAGTTCTTC. Its protein is CATGVRTGRYNEQFF.

Notes on this clonotype: A much larger clone differs from this one at a single base, so this may be a read error. V usage is TRBV10-3 and J usage is TRBJ1-6; 7 nucleotides agree with TRBD1. The V segment lost 6 bases and the J segment 7 bases; nucleotides outside the gene matches: 9. The CDR3 length is 15 residues. Germline V gene sequence: CDR1 ENHRY, CDR2 SYGVKD. In nucleotides, the CDR3 is TGTGCCATCAGAGACTGGGACAGCCTAAATTCACCCCTCCACTTT. It translates to CAIRDWDSLNSPLHF.